This TCR beta chain was profiled in a study of cytotoxic CD8 clonotypes in ibrutinib-treated CLL. General study points: Baseline clonality exceeded age-matched healthy donors and tracked circulating CD8+ T-cell counts. Sustained-remission patients were sampled at one set of times and progressing patients at different ones.

With 2 bases removed from V and 3 bases from J, the gap between germline ends came to 10 bases. Germline V lookup: CDR1 LNHDA, CDR2 SQIVND (reference sequence). The CDR3 contains 15 residues. Note on this clone: Its antigen is still unknown.

Depths of 1 in 200,000 to 1 in 1 million T cells were the sequencing target. TCRdb's copy holds only in-frame clones and misses some; the assay was immunoSEQ multiplex PCR. Of approximately 92,000 clones in the sample, 70% to 80% were seen once. The rearrangement links TRBV19 to TRBJ2-2; possibly TRBD2 for D (5 bases). This clonotype was obtained from a human donor with chronic lymphocytic leukemia. Specimen: PBMCs, collected after 24 months of ibrutinib treatment. The CDR3 loop reads CASSIRGMDTGELFF. DNA for the CDR3: TGTGCCAGTAGTATACGAGGGATGGACACCGGGGAGCTGTTTTTT. Full variable domain (outside the CDR3, taken from reference TRBV19 and TRBJ2-2): DGGITQSPKYLFRKEGQNVTLSCEQNLNHDAMYWYRQDPGQGLRLIYYSQIVNDFQKGDIAEGYSVSREKKESFPLTVTSAQKNPTAFYLCASSIRGMDTGELFFGEGSRLTVL.